This TCR beta chain was captured in a study of human T cells and chemical hapten exposure. Background on the study: Skin on the upper inner arm, roughly 2 cm by roughly 2 cm in size, was sensitized with 2% DPC.

There are 15 residues in the CDR3. The V gene lost 4 bases and the J gene lost 6 bases, with 16 bases spanning the gap. From germline, CDR1 is MNHEY and CDR2 SVGEGT. Regarding time point: pre-sensitization, week 0. Indicated treatment: therapeutic diphenylcyclopropenone sensitization with weekly scalp DPC. Those who donated were patients with alopecia, 18 to 70 years of age, and suitable for DPC. TCRdb reprocessed the RACE reads with MiXCR, giving one entry per CDR3 protein. Among about 80,000 distinct CDR3 sequences listed, approximately 14% were seen once. The sample consisted of whole blood, taken in connection with sensitization to the hapten diphenylcyclopropenone (DPC). The receptor was isolated from a woman aged 45-65 years with alopecia areata. Some clones in this sample may be carry-over from other donors' samples. V is TRBV6-2 or TRBV6-3 and J is TRBJ1-5; D not certain. The chain's CDR3 is CASSWSTSRGQPQHF. Here the CDR3 DNA reads TGTGCCAGCAGTTGGAGTACTTCCAGAGGTCAGCCCCAGCATTTT.